This TCR beta chain is from a study of blood T cell repertoires in COVID-19. On the study more broadly: COVID-19 samples, acute and convalescent, were from the United States, Italy and Spain. The cDNA or gDNA used as material had been derived from T cells, B-cell-depleted T cells, or PBMCs.

Per the authors' pipeline: Reference gene primer amplification gave nucleated cell count estimates. Sequencing was performed with immunoSEQ multiplex PCR; in TCRdb, only in-frame clones are kept and a portion is missing. V, J and clone size are those of that table, while D and trimming were read from the DNA. This sample has under 150,000 clones, with around 80% found just once. The ends were cut back, 5 bases at V and 0 bases at J, with 11 bases in the middle. Germline assignment: CDR1 SGHVS and CDR2 FQNEAQ. CDR3 size: 15 residues. V usage is TRBV7-8 and J usage is TRBJ2-4, with D possibly TRBD1 on 6 matching bases. Material for sequencing was peripheral blood. This receptor was obtained from a woman between 50 and 59 years old with acute or convalescent COVID-19. The CDR3 sequence is CASSADRLAKNIQYF. DNA for the CDR3: TGTGCCAGCAGCGCGGACAGATTAGCCAAAAACATTCAGTACTTC.